This T cell receptor (beta chain) was sequenced for a study of CD8+ T cells in alopecia areata. Sequencing templates came from extracted RNA that was reverse transcribed into cDNA. Sequencing used immunoSEQ multiplex PCR; TCRdb keeps in-frame clones, though not all of them. This sample carries fewer than 100,000 clones, 40% to 45% of them seen once, and the ten largest clones take around 0.8%. The CDR3 has 14 amino acids. Germline V gene data show CDR1 as MNHNS and CDR2 as SASEGT. About this clone: One junction end disagrees with the germline gene, perhaps due to a read error.

Sequenced: CD4+ T cells sorted from blood. The receptor's source is a human donor with alopecia areata. V gene TRBV6-1 combines with J gene TRBJ1-5, with D perhaps TRBD1 (5 bases). The CDR3: CATIGGYSNQPQHF. The CDR3 coding sequence is TGTGCCACCATTGGGGGATATAGCAACCAGCCCCAGCATTTT.